This TCR beta chain stems from a study of blood T cell repertoires in COVID-19. Clones were sequenced by immunoSEQ multiplex PCR, and TCRdb holds only the in-frame ones, with some missing. The repertoire holds more than 300,000 clones, with around 90% as singletons. This CDR3 is 14 amino acids long. Germline lookup yields CDR1 SGDLS and CDR2 YYNGEE. Trimming at V came to 2 bases and at J to 6 bases, leaving 5 bases not matched to a gene. The origin of this receptor is a woman aged 40-49 years with COVID-19, enrolled during active disease. The sample was peripheral blood. The chain is built from TRBV9 and TRBJ2-7, with 10 bases fitting TRBD1. The DNA of the CDR3 is TGTGCCAGCAGCGTCGGACAGGGGGATAGCGAGCAGTACTTC. This sequence encodes CASSVGQGDSEQYF.